The subject of this entry is one T cell receptor (beta chain). Its cognate antigen is unknown. This entry is derived from a study of T cell responses to AZD1222 COVID-19 vaccine. Study-wide context: It was second doses at about 4 or about 12 weeks that were pooled.

Study-wide results and caveats: No day 14 peak samples; only post-peak repertoires were characterized. Recipients of two AZD1222 doses showed rising Spike-specific TCR breadth and depth.

Using immunoSEQ multiplex PCR, the repertoire was profiled, and TCRdb retains in-frame clones only, with some absent. The data contain some 150,000 clones, approximately 93% of them singletons. J was trimmed by 7 bases and V by 1 base; bases with no gene match: 10. Germline V gives CDR1 MNHEY, CDR2 SVGEGT. The CDR3 is 17 amino acids. This TCR was sampled from an adult in good health. Source: peripheral blood, taken on day 0 of AZD1222 vaccination. This chain joins TRBV6-2 or TRBV6-3 and TRBJ2-2, with TRBD2 identical over 9 bases. This CDR3 reads CASSYLAGGSWSGELFF. The CDR3 DNA reads as TGTGCCAGCAGTTACTTGGCGGGGGGGAGTTGGAGCGGGGAGCTGTTTTTT.